Following are 29 T cell receptor beta chains from one sample sequenced in a study of CD8 T cells in Susac syndrome. It was with random hexamers that roughly 0.45 to 1 ug RNA was reverse transcribed. TCRdb reprocessed the immunoSEQ multiplex PCR reads via MiXCR and lists one record per CDR3 protein. The repertoire holds 150,000 to 200,000 distinct CDR3 sequences, 75% to 95% seen once, with around 0.1% in the top ten. Sequencing used CD4+ T cells from PBMCs. The receptor source for this set is a human donor with Susac syndrome.

The rearrangement links TRBV29-1 to TRBJ1-3; 9 nucleotides line up with TRBD1. V lost 6 bases, J lost 7 bases, and 10 bases stayed unmatched. The germline V gene has CDR1 SQVTM and CDR2 ANQGSEA. The CDR3 runs to 14 residues. CDR3 nucleotides: TGCAGCGTCGGATCCGGGACAGGGTTCAACACCATATATTTT. It yields the protein CSVGSGTGFNTIYF.

The V gene is TRBV6-1, the J gene TRBJ2-2; D possibly corresponds to TRBD2 (5 bases). The germline V and J ends were trimmed by 7 bases and 0 bases, with 12 bases remaining between them. Germline CDR1 is MNHNS and CDR2 is SASEGT. CDR3 length: 15 residues. The CDR3 DNA reads as TGTGCCAGCACTCGAACGGGGACGAACACCGGGGAGCTGTTTTTT. This codes for CASTRTGTNTGELFF.

The rearrangement links TRBV7-3 to TRBJ2-1; TRBD2 matches at 14 bases. V was clipped by 6 bases and J by 6 bases; unmatched bases: 7. The CDR3 has 16 amino acids. Germline-derived CDR1 and CDR2 are SGHTA and FQGTGA. The CDR3 sequence: CASRRSGTSGSNEQFF. CDR3 bases: TGTGCCAGCAGACGATCCGGGACTAGCGGGAGCAATGAGCAGTTCTTC.

The V gene is TRBV6-1, the J gene TRBJ1-1; 8 nucleotides line up with TRBD1. The CDR3 loop spans 13 amino acids. With V trimmed by 8 bases and J by 4 bases, 6 bases remained unmatched. Germline-derived CDR1 and CDR2 are MNHNS and SASEGT. CDR3 sequence reads: CASVFQGATEAFF. The CDR3 DNA sequence: TGTGCCAGCGTCTTTCAGGGGGCCACTGAAGCTTTCTTT.

This chain links TRBV9 with TRBJ1-1; D gene ambiguous. Germline V gene sequence: CDR1 SGDLS, CDR2 YYNGEE. Trimming cost V 0 bases and J 1 base, with 7 bases left between them. The CDR3 loop spans 14 amino acids. In DNA, the CDR3 is TGTGCCAGCAGCGTAGGGGCAGAGAACACTGAAGCTTTCTTT. Amino acids: CASSVGAENTEAFF.

In this sample, this clonotype turned up once. V usage is TRBV6-5 and J usage is TRBJ1-2; TRBD1 aligns across 7 bases. This CDR3 contains 15 residues. J gave up 4 bases and V 2 bases, and 7 bases lay outside the gene matches. The germline V gene encodes CDR1 MNHEY and CDR2 SVGAGI. The CDR3 loop is CASSYDTTGLYGYTF. The CDR3 bases are TGTGCCAGCAGTTACGATACGACAGGGCTCTATGGCTACACCTTC.

CDR3 sequence: CASMNYNEQFF. The CDR3 DNA is TGTGCCAGTATGAATTACAATGAGCAGTTCTTC. The V call is TRBV19, the J call TRBJ2-1; no definite D call. V lost 7 bases and J 4 bases, leaving 5 bases between the germline ends. Per germline, CDR1 LNHDA and CDR2 SQIVND (reference sequence). The CDR3 is made up of 11 amino acids.

J is TRBJ2-1 and V is TRBV3-1, with D tentatively TRBD2 (5 bases). V was shortened by 4 bases and J by 11 bases, with 21 bases between the two germline ends. Germline values: CDR1 LGHDT, CDR2 YNNKEL (reference sequence). This CDR3 region has 15 residues. The DNA for the CDR3 is TGTGCCAGCAGCCCCACTAGGCCCCCTATCGCACAGCAGTTCTTC. Amino acid sequence: CASSPTRPPIAQQFF.

This clonotype appeared a single time. The chain joins TRBV20-1 to TRBJ2-7, with TRBD2 matching 8 bases. The CDR3 spans 17 residues. V was clipped by 0 bases and J by 3 bases; unmatched bases: 13. Germline CDR1 DFQATT, CDR2 SNEGSKA (reference sequence). CDR3 sequence: CSARDFGGGSADYEQYF. In DNA form, the CDR3 reads TGCAGTGCTAGAGATTTTGGCGGGGGGTCGGCGGACTACGAGCAGTACTTC.

This rearrangement joins TRBV9 to TRBJ2-3; D remains ambiguous. CDR1 and CDR2 from the germline V gene are SGDLS and YYNGEE. CDR3 length: 16 amino acids. V lost 0 bases, J lost 1 base, and 12 bases lay in between. CDR3 sequence: CASSVGGSSGTDTQYF. CDR3 sequence (DNA): TGTGCCAGCAGCGTAGGAGGTAGCTCAGGCACAGATACGCAGTATTTT.

The chain joins TRBV12-3 or TRBV12-4 to TRBJ1-3; D remains ambiguous. V lost 2 bases and J lost 0, with 5 bases in between. CDR3 size: 14 residues. CDR3 amino acids: CASSLSGSGNTIYF. The CDR3 nucleotides are TGTGCCAGCAGTTTATCAGGCTCTGGAAACACCATATATTTT.

The gene calls are TRBV20-1 and TRBJ2-7, with a possible D match to TRBD1 (5 bases). Germline lookup yields CDR1 DFQATT and CDR2 SNEGSKA (reference sequence). The CDR3 loop spans 14 amino acids. The V end was cut by 2 bases, the J end by 6 bases, with 17 bases between. The CDR3 DNA reads TGCAGTGCTAGATCCCAGGGCGGAAACTCCGAGCAGTACTTC. Translated: CSARSQGGNSEQYF.

This chain uses TRBV12-3 or TRBV12-4 with TRBJ1-1; D unclear. The CDR3 runs 14 residues. Trimming removed 7 bases at V and 11 bases at J, with 23 bases between. Written as DNA, the CDR3 is TGTGCCAGCACCGGAAACTTCGGGGAGTTCGGGGCTTTCTTT. This translates into CASTGNFGEFGAFF.

V is TRBV9 and J is TRBJ2-5; tentative D call: TRBD2 (6 bases). This CDR3 is 14 amino acids long. CDR1 and CDR2 (germline): SGDLS, YYNGEE. The V end lost 0 bases, the J end lost 5 bases, and 11 bases lay between the germline ends. CDR3 amino acids: CASSVVGGSETQYF. CDR3 sequence (DNA): TGTGCCAGCAGCGTAGTGGGGGGTAGCGAGACCCAGTACTTC.

This chain uses TRBV3-1 with TRBJ1-2; 9 nucleotides line up with TRBD1. CDR3 length: 14 residues. Trimming at V came to 1 base and at J to 8 bases, leaving 5 bases not matched to a gene. Germline lookup yields CDR1 LGHDT and CDR2 YNNKEL (reference sequence). CDR3 sequence (DNA): TGTGCCAGCAGCCAAGCGGGACAGGGAAACGGCTACACCTTC. The encoded protein is CASSQAGQGNGYTF.

This chain joins TRBV20-1 and TRBJ2-3, with 8 bases matching TRBD2. V dropped 1 base and J dropped 0; count of bases not matched to a gene: 3. CDR1 is DFQATT and CDR2 is SNEGSKA in the germline V gene (reference sequence). The CDR3 extends over 15 amino acids. CDR3 sequence (DNA): TGCAGTGCTAGAGCGTCTAGCGGGAGCACAGATACGCAGTATTTT. This sequence encodes CSARASSGSTDTQYF.

The gene calls are TRBV6-5 and TRBJ1-6, with 7 bases identical to TRBD1. The germline CDR1 and CDR2 sequences are MNHEY and SVGAGI. With 1 base clipped from V and 0 bases from J, the junction kept 6 bases outside the gene matches. This CDR3 has 18 amino acids. The CDR3 sequence: CASSYFRTGSSYNSPLHF. As DNA, the CDR3 is TGTGCCAGCAGTTACTTTCGGACAGGCAGCTCCTATAATTCACCCCTCCACTTT.

The chain couples TRBV5-4 to TRBJ2-7; D possibly matches TRBD1 or TRBD2 (5 bases each). This CDR3 has 15 amino acids. Germline V lookup: CDR1 SGHNT, CDR2 YYREEE (reference sequence). V lost 4 bases to trimming and J lost 0 bases, with 14 bases between them. CDR3 region: CASSLGTVNSYEQYF. The CDR3, as DNA: TGTGCCAGCAGCCTCGGGACGGTGAACTCCTACGAGCAGTACTTC. Variable domain in full (rest from reference TRBV5-4 and TRBJ2-7): ETGVTQSPTHLIKTRGQQVTLRCSSQSGHNTVSWYQQALGQGPQFIFQYYREEENGRGNFPPRFSGLQFPNYSSELNVNALELDDSALYLCASSLGTVNSYEQYFGPGTRLTVT.

V usage is TRBV5-1 and J usage is TRBJ1-1; tentative D call: TRBD1 (6 bases). V was shortened by 1 base and J by 0 bases, with 10 bases between the two germline ends. The germline V gene encodes CDR1 SGHRS and CDR2 YFSETQ. The CDR3 loop spans 15 amino acids. The CDR3 coding sequence is TGCGCCAGCAGCTTGCTGGACAGCGTGAACACTGAAGCTTTCTTT. Protein: CASSLLDSVNTEAFF.

This clonotype was found once. CDR3 in DNA: TGCAGTGCTAGAGAGGGACAGTCGCTCAGTTACGAGCAGTACTTC. This encodes CSAREGQSLSYEQYF. This rearrangement joins TRBV20-1 to TRBJ2-7; TRBD1 aligns across 7 bases. Germline values: CDR1 DFQATT, CDR2 SNEGSKA (reference sequence). V lost 0 bases and J lost 4; bases outside the gene matches: 9. This CDR3 region has 15 residues.

The sample holds a few counts of this clonotype. The chain combines TRBV10-3 with TRBJ2-5; TRBD1 is a possible D gene (5 bases). Between the trimmed V and J ends, which lost 0 bases and 4 bases, there was a span of 9 bases. Germline CDR1 and CDR2: ENHRY and SYGVKD. The CDR3 runs 14 residues. The CDR3, as DNA: TGTGCCATCAGTGAGTCGATTCAGGGAGAGACCCAGTACTTC. It specifies CAISESIQGETQYF.

The rearrangement links TRBV12-3 or TRBV12-4 to TRBJ1-1; TRBD1 agrees at 11 bases. The CDR3 is 15 amino acids. V lost 5 bases and J lost 4; bases outside the gene matches: 6. The CDR3: CASSPGTGGFTEAFF. The CDR3 DNA reads as TGTGCCAGCAGTCCCGGGACAGGGGGATTCACTGAAGCTTTCTTT.

This clonotype was counted once. The chain combines TRBV10-3 with TRBJ2-6, with 9 bases lining up with TRBD1. V was clipped by 0 bases and J by 3 bases; unmatched bases: 6. Germline values: CDR1 ENHRY, CDR2 SYGVKD. This CDR3 region has 18 residues. The CDR3 sequence is CAISESGQGQIGANVLTF. The CDR3 coding sequence is TGTGCCATCAGTGAGTCGGGACAGGGCCAGATTGGGGCCAACGTCCTGACTTTC.

The chain has TRBV5-1 and TRBJ1-4; D not resolved. CDR1 and CDR2 from the germline V gene are SGHRS and YFSETQ. V was clipped by 4 bases and J by 3 bases, with 10 bases between them. This CDR3 has 14 residues. This chain's CDR3 is CASSTPIANEKLFF. The CDR3 coding sequence is TGCGCCAGCAGCACGCCGATTGCTAATGAAAAACTGTTTTTT. The full variable domain, with the rest looked up from reference TRBV5-1 and TRBJ1-4, is KAGVTQTPRYLIKTRGQQVTLSCSPISGHRSVSWYQQTPGQGLQFLFEYFSETQRNKGNFPGRFSGRQFSNSRSEMNVSTLELGDSALYLCASSTPIANEKLFFGSGTQLSVL.

The J gene is TRBJ2-1, the V gene TRBV6-5, with D perhaps matching TRBD2 (6 bases). Trimming removed 6 bases from V and 7 bases from J, with 16 bases in between. CDR1 MNHEY and CDR2 SVGAGI come from the germline V gene. The CDR3 runs 14 residues. The CDR3 here is CASSGTGPKNEQFF. The CDR3 DNA reads TGTGCCAGCAGCGGGACTGGGCCCAAGAATGAGCAGTTCTTC.

The chain joins TRBV28 to TRBJ2-7; tentatively, D is TRBD1 or TRBD2 (5 bases each). Trimming took 6 bases from V and 2 from J, leaving 14 bases between them. Germline CDR1 is MDHEN and CDR2 is SYDVKM. The CDR3 runs 14 residues. This chain's CDR3 is CASRPGPDTYEQYF. The CDR3 DNA sequence: TGTGCCAGCAGGCCGGGACCGGACACCTACGAGCAGTACTTC.

The J gene is TRBJ2-2, the V gene TRBV20-1; 15 bases agree with TRBD2. Germline V gene sequence: CDR1 DFQATT, CDR2 SNEGSKA (reference sequence). V dropped 6 bases and J dropped 6; count of bases not matched to a gene: 8. This CDR3 is built from 16 residues. The CDR3 is CSAAGLAGGRAGELFF. CDR3 bases: TGCAGTGCCGCGGGACTAGCGGGAGGTAGAGCCGGGGAGCTGTTTTTT.

This chain joins TRBV10-2 and TRBJ2-3, with D unresolved. The CDR3 has 14 amino acids. Germline CDR1 reads WSHSY; CDR2 reads SAAADI. Trimming took 6 bases from V and 2 from J, leaving 12 bases between them. The CDR3 spells CASRKLSDTDTQYF. CDR3 nucleotide sequence: TGCGCCAGCAGAAAACTTAGTGACACAGATACGCAGTATTTT.

The table lists this clonotype with a count of one. The chain carries TRBV20-1 and TRBJ2-3; possibly TRBD2 for D (6 bases). Germline values: CDR1 DFQATT, CDR2 SNEGSKA (reference sequence). Trimming stripped 0 bases from V and 2 bases from J, with 9 bases between. The CDR3 is made up of 14 amino acids. CDR3 protein: CSARDRRDTDTQYF. The CDR3 nucleotides read TGCAGTGCTAGAGATCGGCGGGACACAGATACGCAGTATTTT.